This T cell receptor beta chain was recovered during a study of blood T cells in healthy people across ages (dated by TCRdb to between 2015 and 2016). About the study as a whole: Template switching captured roughly one uniquely barcoded TCR beta cDNA molecule per two T cells in model experiments. The donors were split into four age groups: young (average approximately 16 years), middle-aged (roughly 42), aged (about 62) and long-lived (approximately 80). For two donors (one aged 18 to 30 and one aged 80 or older), the study analyzed two additional independent replicas of 1 million unique cDNA reads from the same blood draw. To avoid experimental bias, donors of different ages were spread randomly across the sequencing lanes. The study measured age-related changes in TCR beta repertoire diversity using deep sequencing normalized with unique cDNA molecular identifiers. Beyond this particular receptor, the publication reports: Estimates of total diversity based on one million sequenced T cells were considered lower bounds and underestimates. The CMV infection status of donors was not known, potentially confounding age-related changes in expanded clonotypes. Since profiling was done on bulk unsorted PBMCs, naive and antigen-experienced compartments could not be conclusively compared. As age increased, observed TCR beta diversity per million T cells dropped in a roughly linear way, and a significant reduction was already evident by age roughly 40. A strong correlation was found between observed TCR beta diversity and the percentage of naive T cells measured by flow cytometry. The long-lived group showed more naive CD4+ T cells, fewer expanded clones and increased TCR diversity than the aged group, suggesting age selection.

The library was built by means of 5' RACE. For sequencing, an Illumina HiSeq 2500 was employed. A second PCR of about 7 to 12 cycles was performed with a sample-barcoded 5' primer and a J-beta primer mix. A template-switch 5' adaptor carrying 12 random nucleotides introduced a unique molecular identifier onto each TCR beta cDNA molecule. Each sample yielded at least 3 million CDR3-containing paired-end reads. First-strand cDNA was synthesized from all RNA with the Mint cDNA synthesis kit, primed by a TRBC-specific oligonucleotide. After uracil-DNA glycosylase treatment, a first 18-cycle PCR used universal primers M1SS and BC2_uni_R on all cDNA. The paper's processing steps were these. For normalization, 1 million high-quality reads were randomly selected from each sample, with every read carrying a distinct molecular identifier. Instead of being binned into consensus sequences, reads that shared molecular identifiers were thrown out. CDR3 identification, clonotype clustering and error correction used MiTCR with a Q25 quality threshold and the strictest error-elimination algorithm. A nonparametric unseen species model with Euler transformation was used to estimate a lower bound on total TCR beta diversity. The raw public reads went through TCRdb reprocessing: fastp at Q25, MiXCR clone calling, in-frame beta chains kept. Every distinct CDR3 protein forms one entry, paired with its most common genes and DNA. TCRdb, not the authors, supplied the V and J calls. This sample comprises some 710,000 distinct CDR3 sequences, more than 35% of them detected only once. The top ten clonotypes cover 15% to 20% of the sample.

V lost 4 bases and J lost 2 bases; the stretch between them is 19 bases long. CDR1 and CDR2 were assigned from the germline V gene as SGHTA and FQGNSA. Reading from cysteine to phenylalanine, the CDR3 counts 17 amino acids. CDR3 DNA is the only sequence kept; it has 51 bases, read in frame from the first base. The 39 donors, aged roughly 6 to 100 years, were systemically healthy Caucasian individuals from Russia. Each donor gave about 10 milliliters of peripheral blood, drawn into EDTA-treated Vacutainer tubes. Ficoll-Paque density-gradient centrifugation was used to isolate PBMCs, with at least 7 million per sample. Total RNA was extracted from PBMCs with Trizol reagent, with at least 6 micrograms obtained per sample. For every donor, an aliquot of PBMCs went through flow cytometry to measure the percentages of naive CD45RAhigh/CD27high T cells. Worth noting for this clonotype: Its binding antigen is unknown. No much larger clonotype is one base removed from it; base qualities were not supplied.

Rearrangement joined TRBV7-2 to TRBJ2-3, with the identity of the D gene unclear. The specimen was blood. The clonotype was recovered from a man older than 75 in good health. The bases are TGTGCCAGCAGCTGGACCGGGCCCCCTTCGACCACAGATACGCAGTATTTT. Its amino acids are CASSWTGPPSTTDTQYF.